This T cell receptor beta chain was sequenced in a study of vaccination and CD4 T cells after COVID-19. Across the whole study: Typically, post-vaccine samples were obtained a median 72 days after dose two, within a range of 14 to 241.

The Oncomine TCR Beta short-read assay generated sequence data from the DNA of cultured CD4+ T cells. TCRdb processed the PCR reads anew with MiXCR; each CDR3 protein has one entry. The table includes 9,500 to 15,000 distinct CDR3 sequences, approximately 57% detected once. CDR1 is SEHNR and CDR2 is FQNEAQ in the germline V gene (reference sequence). The CDR3 loop spans 12 amino acids. V was pared by 7 bases and J by 4 bases, with 8 bases between. This clonotype was detected only a few times. Its specificity is unknown. Treatment of the sample: approximately nine-day PBMC culture with coronavirus spike peptide pools or control peptides (ViraFEST assay).

The sample comprised CD4+ T cells from blood, cultured in vitro. The chain uses TRBV7-9 and TRBJ2-1; D unresolved. The receptor comes from a human donor who had recovered from COVID-19. The CDR3 protein is CASNTLYNEQFF. The CDR3, as DNA: TGTGCCAGCAATACTTTATACAATGAGCAGTTCTTC.